Below are 13 T cell receptor beta chains sequenced from a single sample in a study of lymphopenia after photon versus proton radiotherapy. Libraries were prepared by immunoSEQ multiplex PCR; TCRdb keeps only in-frame clonotypes and omits some of them. This repertoire shows about 39,000 clones, approximately 90% found once; its top ten account for around 15%. The material sequenced was peripheral blood, taken from a patient treated with photon-based radiotherapy. The receptors shown here come from a man between 60 and 75 years old with cholangiocarcinoma.

This chain uses TRBV27 with TRBJ2-7, with 8 bases fitting TRBD1. Trimming removed 8 bases from V and 2 bases from J; junction bases left unmatched: 14. The CDR3 has 16 amino acids. The germline V gene encodes CDR1 MNHEY and CDR2 SMNVEV (reference sequence). CDR3 DNA: TGTGCCAGCGGGGTCTCTTCCGGGACAGGTACCTACGAGCAGTACTTC. Encoded protein: CASGVSSGTGTYEQYF.

This sequence joins TRBV2 and TRBJ2-3, with 10 bases matching TRBD2. There are 17 residues in the CDR3. Looked up from germline, CDR1 is SNHLY and CDR2 is FYNNEI. Trimming cost V 4 bases and J 1 base; bases outside gene matches: 8. CDR3 region: CASSGRLAGLRTDTQYF. The CDR3 nucleotides read TGTGCCAGCAGTGGCCGACTAGCGGGTCTTCGCACAGATACGCAGTATTTT.

The chain combines TRBV7-2 with TRBJ1-3; D unresolved. V was cut by 0 bases and J by 3 bases, with 6 bases left in between. Looked up from germline, CDR1 is SGHTA and CDR2 is FQGNSA. The CDR3 has 14 residues. The CDR3 nucleotides read TGTGCCAGCAGCTTAGCGCGGGTTGGAAACACCATATATTTT. Protein sequence: CASSLARVGNTIYF.

This clone was picked up one time. V gene TRBV9 combines with J gene TRBJ2-2; D not certain. Germline CDR1 is SGDLS and CDR2 is YYNGEE. V was shortened by 1 base and J by 0 bases, with 10 bases between the two germline ends. The CDR3 has 16 amino acids. The CDR3 region is CASSVSPLANTGELFF. The CDR3 nucleotides read TGTGCCAGCAGCGTATCCCCCCTGGCGAACACCGGGGAGCTGTTTTTT. The full variable domain, its missing parts supplied by reference TRBV9 and TRBJ2-2, is DSGVTQTPKHLITATGQRVTLRCSPRSGDLSVYWYQQSLDQGLQFLIQYYNGEERAKGNILERFSAQQFPDLHSELNLSSLELGDSALYFCASSVSPLANTGELFFGEGSRLTVL.

The chain combines TRBV28 with TRBJ1-5; D call uncertain. The CDR3 is 14 residues long. Trimming took 2 bases from V and 2 from J, leaving 7 bases between them. Looked up from germline, CDR1 is MDHEN and CDR2 is SYDVKM. The chain's CDR3 is CASSLPDGNQPQHF. CDR3 nucleotides: TGTGCCAGCAGTTTACCGGACGGCAATCAGCCCCAGCATTTT.

V usage is TRBV6-5 and J usage is TRBJ1-4; D remains ambiguous. This CDR3 is built from 14 residues. Trimming shortened V by 9 bases and J by 0 bases, and 11 bases separated the two germline ends. CDR1 is MNHEY, CDR2 SVGAGI, per germline. In nucleotides, the CDR3 is TGTGCCAGTGGAGACGGTGCAACTAATGAAAAACTGTTTTTT. Its protein product is CASGDGATNEKLFF.

V and J are TRBV27 and TRBJ2-3; TRBD2 agrees at 11 bases. Germline CDR1 reads MNHEY; CDR2 reads SMNVEV (reference sequence). V was pared by 1 base and J by 2 bases, with 11 bases of the junction left unmatched. The CDR3 length is 19 residues. CDR3 sequence reads: CASSLFSTVSGGDTDTQYF. In DNA, the CDR3 is TGTGCCAGCAGTTTATTCTCCACAGTTAGCGGGGGGGACACAGATACGCAGTATTTT.

The J gene is TRBJ2-7, the V gene TRBV2, with TRBD2 matching 13 bases. Germline trimming cut 7 bases from V and 7 bases from J; bases unmatched to any gene: 7. There are 14 residues in the CDR3. CDR1 and CDR2 (germline): SNHLY, FYNNEI. The CDR3 bases are TGTGCCAGCACCGGACTAGCGGGAGTCGGAGAGCAGTACTTC. Residues: CASTGLAGVGEQYF. Full variable domain (remainder filled in from reference TRBV2 and TRBJ2-7): EPEVTQTPSHQVTQMGQEVILRCVPISNHLYFYWYRQILGQKVEFLVSFYNNEISEKSEIFDDQFSVERPDGSNFTLKIRSTKLEDSAMYFCASTGLAGVGEQYFGPGTRLTVT.

J is TRBJ1-3 and V is TRBV6-5; D not certain. The CDR3 is made up of 15 amino acids. Trimming cost V 5 bases and J 0 bases, with 11 bases left between them. CDR1 is MNHEY and CDR2 is SVGAGI in the germline V gene. CDR3 amino acids: CASSPQFGSGNTIYF. In DNA, the CDR3 is TGTGCCAGCAGTCCACAGTTCGGCTCTGGAAACACCATATATTTT.

V gene TRBV28 combines with J gene TRBJ1-1; 10 nucleotides align to TRBD1. Germline V gene data show CDR1 as MDHEN and CDR2 as SYDVKM. The CDR3 covers 12 residues. Germline trimming cut 4 bases from V and 8 bases from J; bases unmatched to any gene: 1. The DNA of the CDR3 is TGTGCCAGCAGTTCGGACAGGGGGGAAGCTTTCTTT. Translating gives CASSSDRGEAFF.

The CDR3 coding sequence is TGTGCCAGCAGCCCACACCTTCCGGGACAGGGTATCAACGAGCAGTACTTC. Its protein product is CASSPHLPGQGINEQYF. V gene TRBV14 combines with J gene TRBJ2-7, with 9 bases lining up with TRBD1. The CDR3 sequence is 17 residues long. V shed 4 bases, J shed 5 bases, and the junction held 15 bases outside the gene matches. Germline-derived CDR1 and CDR2 are SGHDN and FVKESK.

This sequence joins TRBV6-4 and TRBJ1-5; D uncertain. Germline assignment: CDR1 MRHNA and CDR2 SNTAGT. The CDR3 sequence is 14 residues long. V was clipped by 7 bases and J by 3 bases, with 13 bases between them. For the CDR3, the DNA is TGTGCCAGCACCCCCGGACTGCACAATCAGCCCCAGCATTTT. It encodes CASTPGLHNQPQHF.

The chain carries TRBV6-1 and TRBJ1-5; D call uncertain. The length of the CDR3 is 15 residues. V lost 2 bases and J 4 bases, leaving 12 bases between the germline ends. Germline loops: CDR1 MNHNS, CDR2 SASEGT. The CDR3, as DNA: TGTGCCAGCAGTGAATATTTACAGCCAAATCAGCCCCAGCATTTT. This encodes CASSEYLQPNQPQHF.